The clone carrying this TCR beta chain was counted between two and nine times. Full-length variable regions came from constant-region reverse primers plus semi-nested Nested Universal Primer A PCR. TCRdb itself ran the 5' RACE reads through MiXCR, one entry per CDR3 protein. Among around 44,000 distinct CDR3 sequences listed, about 30% were seen once. Germline trimming cut 3 bases from V and 4 bases from J; bases unmatched to any gene: 2. Germline V lookup: CDR1 SGDLS, CDR2 YYNGEE. There are 14 residues in the CDR3. Sequencing input: tumor-infiltrating memory CD4+ T cells sorted from the breast tumor. Subset: memory CD4+ T cells, CD4+CD45RO+CD25-. The chain links TRBV9 to TRBJ2-3; 10 nucleotides line up with TRBD1. This TCR was sampled from a female donor with breast cancer. The CDR3 DNA is TGTGCCAGCAGCGCGGGACAGGGGCCAGATACGCAGTATTTT. This gives the protein CASSAGQGPDTQYF.